This TCR beta chain was found in a study of T cell repertoires in cytomegalovirus infection (dated by TCRdb to between 2017 and 2020). About the investigation overall: Peptide stimulations targeted recently identified HLA-C-restricted CMV epitopes, whose presentation resists viral immunomodulation, together with well-studied HLA-B-restricted epitopes. Because public TCR beta signatures pointed to carriage of CMV infection together with the matching HLA type, the HLA type of each donor mattered for the analysis. On the study overall, not on this receptor specifically: In the ex vivo response, HLA-C-restricted CMV-specific TCR beta clonotypes were dominant, and in two of eight donors the single most frequent clonotype came from this HLA-C-restricted group. In both this cohort and an independent cohort of approximately 350 donors, the cumulative frequency of public TCR beta family members distinguished carriers of CMV infection plus the relevant HLA type.

TCRdb shows the sequencer as Illumina HiSeq 1500. TCRdb reworked the public reads: Q25 trimming with fastp, MiXCR clone assembly, productive beta chains retained. For every CDR3 protein sequence, its rows merge into one entry that carries the most common genes and DNA. A total of 900,000 to 950,000 distinct CDR3 sequences appear in this sample, roughly 31% of them only once. Over 10% of the sample is in the top ten clones. On this clonotype itself: Its antigen specificity is not known. No clone much larger than this one lies a single base away; base qualities are absent.

The intended sense of this specimen's treatment or condition label: in vitro stimulation with specific CMV peptide epitopes to enrich CMV-specific T cells. The sequencing used cultured CD8+ T cells from PBMCs, collected from culture after CMV antigen stimulation. The receptor was isolated from a human donor in good health (CMV status not recorded). Some clones in this sample may be carry-over from other donors' samples.

CDR3 sequence: CASSQDQGAFF. The sequenced DNA: TGTGCCAGCAGCCAAGATCAAGGTGCTTTCTTT. This sequence uses TRBV4-2 and TRBJ1-1; the D gene remains uncertain. The cysteine opens and the phenylalanine closes a CDR3 of 11 amino acids. The kept DNA is CDR3 alone, 33 bases in frame from the first base. V lost 0 bases and J lost 11 bases; the stretch between them is 7 bases long. CDR1 LGHNA and CDR2 YNFKEQ are derived from the germline V gene.